The source of this TCR beta chain is a study of T cell changes during pregnancy in multiple sclerosis. Sequencing was performed with immunoSEQ multiplex PCR; in TCRdb, only in-frame clones are kept and a portion is missing. Of more than 55,000 clones listed, less than 95% are singletons. Germline V gives CDR1 ENHRY, CDR2 SYGVKD. V lost 4 bases, J lost 6 bases, and 10 bases lay in between. The CDR3 runs 13 residues. Sample: peripheral blood, taken after pregnancy. The clonotype comes from a female donor in good health, enrolled as a control in a pregnancy study. The rearrangement links TRBV10-3 to TRBJ1-5, with D tentatively TRBD1 (6 bases). The CDR3 region has the DNA TGTGCCATCAGTGTGGGGGCAGGTCAGCCCCAGCATTTT. Translating gives CAISVGAGQPQHF.